Following are 7 T cell receptor beta chains from one sample sequenced in a study of glioma-infiltrating T cells after dendritic cell vaccination. Using immunoSEQ multiplex PCR, the repertoire was profiled, and TCRdb retains in-frame clones only, with some absent. The sample consists of tens of thousands of clones, roughly 84% of them appearing once. Time point in this sample: after dendritic cell vaccination, including at tumor progression/relapse. The source material was blood, sampled after dendritic cell vaccination. The receptors here all came from a human donor with glioblastoma.

CDR3 sequence: CASSLEARSTDTQYF. The CDR3 region has the DNA TGTGCCAGCAGCTTGGAGGCCAGGAGCACAGATACGCAGTATTTT. This sequence joins TRBV5-6 and TRBJ2-3, with D uncertain. V was pared by 0 bases and J by 0 bases, with 8 bases between. CDR1 and CDR2 (germline): SGHDT, YYEEEE. The CDR3 runs 15 residues.

V usage is TRBV7-2 and J usage is TRBJ1-3; D might be TRBD1 (5 bases). V was pared by 7 bases and J by 4 bases, with 17 bases between. The CDR3 covers 15 residues. Germline V gene lookup returns CDR1 SGHTA and CDR2 FQGNSA. The CDR3 sequence is CASTPSDNPGNTIYF. For the CDR3, the DNA is TGTGCCAGCACCCCCTCGGACAATCCCGGAAACACCATATATTTT.

The V call is TRBV5-1, the J call TRBJ1-2; D perhaps matches TRBD1 (6 bases). This CDR3 spans 16 amino acids. Looked up from germline, CDR1 is SGHRS and CDR2 is YFSETQ. Trimming cost V 4 bases and J 6 bases, with 22 bases left between them. The CDR3 region has the DNA TGCGCCAGCAGCCCAAACTGGAACACAGGGCAAGATGGCTACACCTTC. It yields the protein CASSPNWNTGQDGYTF.

The chain uses TRBV6-6 and TRBJ2-5; no firm D call. V lost 7 bases and J lost 1, with 10 bases in between. This CDR3 is 13 amino acids long. Germline V lookup: CDR1 MNHNY, CDR2 SVGAGI (reference sequence). Here the CDR3 DNA reads TGTGCCAGCACCCGAGGCATCCAAGAGACCCAGTACTTC. Amino acid sequence: CASTRGIQETQYF.

V gene TRBV10-3 combines with J gene TRBJ2-4; 16 bases line up with TRBD2. Germline V gene lookup returns CDR1 ENHRY and CDR2 SYGVKD. V shed 8 bases, J shed 6 bases, and the junction held 4 bases outside the gene matches. CDR3 length: 15 residues. As DNA, the CDR3 is TGTGCCATCGGGACTAGCGGGGGGGCCGCAAACATTCAGTACTTC. Its translation is CAIGTSGGAANIQYF.

This clone was detected a few times. The V call is TRBV28, the J call TRBJ1-4; D call uncertain. Deletions cut 3 bases from V and 10 bases from J, with 9 bases between. Germline loops: CDR1 MDHEN, CDR2 SYDVKM. This CDR3 has 12 amino acids. CDR3 DNA: TGTGCCAGCAGTTTCTCGTCCGGAAAACTGTTTTTT. This sequence encodes CASSFSSGKLFF. The full variable domain, completed using reference TRBV28 and TRBJ1-4, is DVKVTQSSRYLVKRTGEKVFLECVQDMDHENMFWYRQDPGLGLRLIYFSYDVKMKEKGDIPEGYSVSREKKERFSLILESASTNQTSMYLCASSFSSGKLFFGSGTQLSVL.

This chain connects TRBV9 to TRBJ2-1, with D uncertain. With 0 bases removed from V and 3 bases from J, the gap between germline ends came to 19 bases. The CDR3 consists of 18 residues. CDR1 SGDLS and CDR2 YYNGEE come from the germline V gene. CDR3 in amino acids: CASSVGIPGGVFYNEQFF. DNA for the CDR3: TGTGCCAGCAGCGTAGGTATCCCGGGTGGAGTGTTCTACAATGAGCAGTTCTTC. Full variable domain (missing parts from reference TRBV9 and TRBJ2-1): DSGVTQTPKHLITATGQRVTLRCSPRSGDLSVYWYQQSLDQGLQFLIQYYNGEERAKGNILERFSAQQFPDLHSELNLSSLELGDSALYFCASSVGIPGGVFYNEQFFGPGTRLTVL.